The 26 T cell receptor beta chains given below trace back to one sample, sequenced in a study of control samples from healthy donors and cancer patients. The repertoire was sequenced with immunoSEQ multiplex PCR; TCRdb's copy has only in-frame clones and lacks some. This table holds fewer than 200,000 clones, 93% found once. Input material: blood. The receptors come from a woman in her sixties or seventies in good health.

CDR3 DNA: TGTGCCAGCAGCTCCGGGACAGGGGGCACCGGGGAGCTGTTTTTT. This encodes CASSSGTGGTGELFF. The rearrangement links TRBV7-9 to TRBJ2-2; 11 nucleotides match TRBD1. From germline, CDR1 is SEHNR and CDR2 FQNEAQ (reference sequence). The CDR3 extends over 15 amino acids. The ends lost 4 bases at V and 4 bases at J; junction bases unmatched: 2. Looking up the rest from reference TRBV7-9 and TRBJ2-2 gives the full variable domain: DTGVSQNPRHKITKRGQNVTFRCDPISEHNRLYWYRQTLGQGPEFLTYFQNEAQLEKSRLLSDRFSAERPKGSFSTLEIQRTEQGDSAMYLCASSSGTGGTGELFFGEGSRLTVL.

This chain links TRBV10-3 with TRBJ2-3; tentative D call: TRBD2 (5 bases). Germline V gene data show CDR1 as ENHRY and CDR2 as SYGVKD. The V gene lost 10 bases and the J gene lost 2 bases, with 19 bases spanning the gap. This CDR3 contains 15 residues. CDR3 sequence: CATQEKLEATDTQYF. CDR3 in DNA: TGTGCCACCCAAGAAAAACTAGAGGCCACAGATACGCAGTATTTT.

The J gene is TRBJ1-1, the V gene TRBV30, with D uncertain. CDR1 GTSNPN and CDR2 SVGIG come from the germline V gene (reference sequence). The CDR3 is 13 amino acids. Trimming cost V 4 bases and J 4 bases, with 13 bases left between them. The CDR3 here is CAWIGGRATEAFF. The CDR3 nucleotides read TGTGCCTGGATCGGTGGTCGAGCCACTGAAGCTTTCTTT. Based on the CDR3 plus reference TRBV30 and TRBJ1-1, the full variable domain is SQTIHQWPATLVQPVGSPLSLECTVEGTSNPNLYWYRQAAGRGLQLLFYSVGIGQISSEVPQNLSASRPQDRQFILSSKKLLLSDSGFYLCAWIGGRATEAFFGQGTRLTVV.

V is TRBV9 and J is TRBJ1-4; 8 nucleotides agree with TRBD1. V lost 3 bases and J lost 8; bases outside the gene matches: 9. The CDR3 is 15 residues long. Per the germline V gene, CDR1 is SGDLS and CDR2 is YYNGEE. This CDR3 reads CASSAQTGAWEKLFF. DNA of the CDR3: TGTGCCAGCAGCGCTCAGACAGGGGCGTGGGAAAAACTGTTTTTT. The whole variable domain, filled in from reference TRBV9 and TRBJ1-4, reads DSGVTQTPKHLITATGQRVTLRCSPRSGDLSVYWYQQSLDQGLQFLIQYYNGEERAKGNILERFSAQQFPDLHSELNLSSLELGDSALYFCASSAQTGAWEKLFFGSGTQLSVL.

The chain links TRBV10-3 to TRBJ2-2, with D tentatively TRBD1 (5 bases). The germline V and J ends were trimmed by 2 bases and 4 bases, with 8 bases remaining between them. The CDR3 is 14 amino acids. Germline V gene lookup returns CDR1 ENHRY and CDR2 SYGVKD. CDR3 nucleotide sequence: TGTGCCATCAGTGAGATCCAGGGCACCGGGGAGCTGTTTTTT. Protein: CAISEIQGTGELFF.

This clone was counted a single time. The chain joins TRBV4-3 to TRBJ1-1; 7 nucleotides match TRBD1. The germline V gene has CDR1 LGHNA and CDR2 YSLEER. The CDR3 loop spans 16 amino acids. V lost 0 bases to trimming and J lost 6 bases; unmatched junction nucleotides: 10. The CDR3 here is CASSQDPLRQGPEAFF. CDR3 nucleotides: TGCGCCAGCAGCCAAGATCCCCTGAGACAGGGCCCTGAAGCTTTCTTT.

The chain combines TRBV4-3 with TRBJ1-6; D might be TRBD1 (5 bases). Deletions cut 0 bases from V and 7 bases from J, with 16 bases between. Germline V gene sequence: CDR1 LGHNA, CDR2 YSLEER. There are 17 residues in the CDR3. CDR3 bases: TGCGCCAGCAGCCAAGATTGGGGGAGGGCGCGGAATTCACCCCTCCACTTT. It codes for CASSQDWGRARNSPLHF.

The CDR3, as DNA: TGTGCCAGCAGCCAGAGGCTCGGTGAAGCTTTCTTT. Translating it yields CASSQRLGEAFF. The chain uses TRBV11-3 and TRBJ1-1; D gene ambiguous. Between the trimmed V and J ends, which lost 5 bases and 7 bases, there was a span of 11 bases. CDR1 and CDR2 from the germline V gene are SGHNT and YENEEA. This CDR3 has 12 amino acids.

This rearrangement joins TRBV7-9 to TRBJ1-4; maybe TRBD1 (6 bases). V was cut by 1 base and J by 8 bases, with 11 bases left in between. Germline CDR1 is SEHNR and CDR2 is FQNEAQ (reference sequence). The CDR3 consists of 14 residues. This chain's CDR3 is CASSLDRVGEKLFF. In nucleotides, the CDR3 is TGTGCCAGCAGCTTAGACAGGGTTGGGGAAAAACTGTTTTTT.

This chain links TRBV6-6 with TRBJ1-1, with TRBD1 matching over 7 bases. V shed 5 bases and J 11 bases; nucleotides not matched to a gene: 2. The CDR3 contains 10 residues. Germline CDR1 reads MNHNY; CDR2 reads SVGAGI (reference sequence). This CDR3 is CASSQGGAFF. Written as DNA, the CDR3 is TGTGCCAGCAGTCAGGGGGGGGCTTTCTTT.

Points on this clone: The sample has other DNA sequences that encode this CDR3 too. The chain links TRBV7-2 to TRBJ1-5; 8 nucleotides line up with TRBD1. CDR1 SGHTA and CDR2 FQGNSA come from the germline V gene. V shed 4 bases and J 4 bases; nucleotides not matched to a gene: 6. The CDR3 covers 15 residues. The CDR3 spells CASSSGQGPNQPQHF. The CDR3 nucleotides are TGTGCCAGCAGCTCAGGACAGGGCCCTAATCAGCCCCAGCATTTT.

This clone was observed a few times. This chain links TRBV19 with TRBJ1-5; a weak D match, TRBD1 (5 bases). Germline V gene sequence: CDR1 LNHDA, CDR2 SQIVND (reference sequence). V was cut by 6 bases and J by 0 bases, with 6 bases left in between. There are 13 residues in the CDR3. CDR3 sequence: CASRGGSNQPQHF. CDR3 in DNA: TGTGCCAGTAGGGGGGGTAGCAATCAGCCCCAGCATTTT.

V usage is TRBV19 and J usage is TRBJ1-2; 11 bases map to TRBD1. CDR1 and CDR2 from the germline V gene are LNHDA and SQIVND (reference sequence). V was clipped by 6 bases and J by 5 bases; unmatched bases: 8. The CDR3 covers 15 residues. CDR3 DNA sequence: TGTGCCAGTAGCTCGGGACAGGGGGTAAATTATGGCTACACCTTC. This gives the protein CASSSGQGVNYGYTF.

The chain links TRBV30 to TRBJ1-2; D not resolved. V was trimmed by 2 bases and J by 5 bases, leaving 9 bases between them. The CDR3 extends over 12 amino acids. Germline CDR1 is GTSNPN and CDR2 is SVGIG (reference sequence). As DNA, the CDR3 is TGTGCCTGGAGTCACGAAGGGTATGGCTACACCTTC. It is translated as CAWSHEGYGYTF.

V is TRBV18 and J is TRBJ1-1, with 7 nucleotides matching TRBD1. The CDR3 has 15 amino acids. The junction had 4 bases not matched to a gene; V was cut back by 3 bases and J by 0 bases. The V gene's germline CDR1 is KGHSH and CDR2 LQKENI. The CDR3 protein is CASSPGDSMNTEAFF. The CDR3 DNA follows: TGTGCCAGCTCACCTGGGGACAGCATGAACACTGAAGCTTTCTTT.

The V and J genes are TRBV19 and TRBJ1-1; D remains unclear. CDR3 size: 13 residues. V lost 0 bases, J lost 8 bases, and 10 bases lay in between. Germline assignment: CDR1 LNHDA and CDR2 SQIVND (reference sequence). The CDR3 loop is CASSIDPVTEAFF. In DNA, the CDR3 is TGTGCCAGTAGTATAGATCCGGTGACCGAAGCTTTCTTT. Full variable domain (missing parts from reference TRBV19 and TRBJ1-1): DGGITQSPKYLFRKEGQNVTLSCEQNLNHDAMYWYRQDPGQGLRLIYYSQIVNDFQKGDIAEGYSVSREKKESFPLTVTSAQKNPTAFYLCASSIDPVTEAFFGQGTRLTVV.

CDR3: CASSVSAFLSYNEQFF. The CDR3 coding sequence is TGTGCCAGCAGCGTATCAGCCTTCCTCTCCTACAATGAGCAGTTCTTC. The chain uses TRBV9 and TRBJ2-1; no firm D call. CDR3 size: 16 residues. Germline V gene data show CDR1 as SGDLS and CDR2 as YYNGEE. Trimming took 1 base from V and 0 from J, leaving 11 bases between them.

J is TRBJ1-4 and V is TRBV9, with D tentatively TRBD1 (5 bases). The CDR3 is made up of 14 amino acids. CDR1 SGDLS and CDR2 YYNGEE come from the germline V gene. With 4 bases removed from V and 3 bases from J, the gap between germline ends came to 10 bases. This CDR3 reads CASSPRASNEKLFF. The CDR3 DNA sequence: TGTGCCAGCAGCCCCAGGGCTTCTAATGAAAAACTGTTTTTT.

V usage is TRBV2 and J usage is TRBJ1-1; 7 bases fit TRBD1. Germline CDR1 is SNHLY and CDR2 is FYNNEI. V shed 9 bases, J shed 0 bases, and the junction held 1 base outside the gene matches. The CDR3 totals 12 residues. This CDR3 is CASGQVNTEAFF. The CDR3 region has the DNA TGTGCCAGTGGACAGGTGAACACTGAAGCTTTCTTT.

This clone occurred once. The gene calls are TRBV7-2 and TRBJ1-5; D unclear. Trimming cost V 1 base and J 6 bases, with 10 bases left between them. The CDR3 is made up of 14 amino acids. Germline V gene lookup returns CDR1 SGHTA and CDR2 FQGNSA. DNA for the CDR3: TGTGCCAGCAGCTTAGGGGAGGGAGGTCAGCCCCAGCATTTT. Residues: CASSLGEGGQPQHF.

The chain uses TRBV12-5 and TRBJ1-2; 8 nucleotides match TRBD1. V was pared by 1 base and J by 5 bases, with 6 bases of the junction left unmatched. CDR3 length equals 15 residues. Germline V CDR1 and CDR2: LGHNT, FRNRAP. The DNA for the CDR3 is TGTGCTAGTGGTTTGGGACACGACAGGGGATATGGCTACACCTTC. The encoded protein is CASGLGHDRGYGYTF. Full variable domain (rest looked up from reference TRBV12-5 and TRBJ1-2): DARVTQTPRHKVTEMGQEVTMRCQPILGHNTVFWYRQTMMQGLELLAYFRNRAPLDDSGMPKDRFSAEMPDATLATLKIQPSEPRDSAVYFCASGLGHDRGYGYTFGSGTRLTVV.

The chain joins TRBV4-1 to TRBJ2-2; tentative D call: TRBD1 (5 bases). V was shortened by 1 base and J by 2 bases, with 11 bases between the two germline ends. CDR3 length equals 16 residues. The V gene's germline CDR1 is MGHRA and CDR2 YSYEKL. CDR3 in amino acids: CASSQGQSFNTGELFF. The DNA for the CDR3 is TGCGCCAGCAGCCAAGGACAGAGTTTTAACACCGGGGAGCTGTTTTTT.

J is TRBJ1-6 and V is TRBV6-5; a weak D match, TRBD1 (5 bases). CDR1 and CDR2 from the germline V gene are MNHEY and SVGAGI. Trimming removed 6 bases at V and 13 bases at J, with 22 bases between. The CDR3 sequence is 15 residues long. CDR3 in DNA: TGTGCCAGCAGGATGACAGTTGCCCCTTTCTCTCCCCTCCACTTT. It specifies CASRMTVAPFSPLHF.

CDR3 DNA: TGCGCCAGCAGCTTGGTTCTGACAGGGGGAGGTACTGAAGCTTTCTTT. It specifies CASSLVLTGGGTEAFF. The V gene is TRBV5-1, the J gene TRBJ1-1; 9 bases agree with TRBD1. V gave up 0 bases and J gave up 5 bases; unmatched junction bases: 8. The CDR3 contains 16 residues. From germline, CDR1 is SGHRS and CDR2 YFSETQ.

The V gene is TRBV24-1, the J gene TRBJ2-3, with TRBD1 matching 8 bases. The CDR3 contains 15 residues. With 5 bases clipped from V and 4 bases from J, the junction kept 7 bases outside the gene matches. The germline V gene encodes CDR1 KGHDR and CDR2 SFDVKD. The CDR3 DNA reads as TGTGCCACCAGTGCCCCGGACAGGGATTCAGATACGCAGTATTTT. As protein: CATSAPDRDSDTQYF.

This chain joins TRBV6-2 or TRBV6-3 and TRBJ2-5; 7 bases are a match to TRBD2. The V and J ends lost 4 bases and 7 bases, in that order; junction bases with no gene match: 12. The germline V gene has CDR1 MNHEY and CDR2 SVGEGT. This CDR3 is 15 amino acids long. CDR3 coding DNA: TGTGCCAGCAGTTCAGACGATAGCGGGTCACGGACCCAGTACTTC. It translates to CASSSDDSGSRTQYF.